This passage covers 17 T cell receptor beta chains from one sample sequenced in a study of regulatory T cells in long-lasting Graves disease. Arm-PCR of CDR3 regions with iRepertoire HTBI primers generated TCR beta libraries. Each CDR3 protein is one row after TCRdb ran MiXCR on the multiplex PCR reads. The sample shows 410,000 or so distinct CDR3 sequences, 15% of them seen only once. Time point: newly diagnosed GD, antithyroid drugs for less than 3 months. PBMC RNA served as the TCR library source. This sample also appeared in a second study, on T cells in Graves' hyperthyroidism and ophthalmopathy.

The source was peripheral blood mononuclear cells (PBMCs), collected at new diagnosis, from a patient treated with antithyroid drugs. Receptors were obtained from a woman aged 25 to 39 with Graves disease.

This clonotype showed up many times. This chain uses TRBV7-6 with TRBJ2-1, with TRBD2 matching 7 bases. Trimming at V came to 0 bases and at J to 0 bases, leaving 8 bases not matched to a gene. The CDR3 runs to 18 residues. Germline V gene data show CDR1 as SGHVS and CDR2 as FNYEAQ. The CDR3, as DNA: TGTGCCAGCAGCTTAGCGTGGGCTAGCGGTAGCTCCTACAATGAGCAGTTCTTC. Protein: CASSLAWASGSSYNEQFF.

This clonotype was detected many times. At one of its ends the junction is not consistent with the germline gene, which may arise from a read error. The CDR3 spells CASSLRGAGTDTQYF. The DNA of the CDR3 is TGTGCCAGCAGCTTAAGGGGCGCGGGCACAGATACGCAGTATTTT. The rearrangement links TRBV5-1 to TRBJ2-3; a weak D match, TRBD1 (5 bases). Germline V CDR1 and CDR2: SGHRS, YFSETQ. The CDR3 consists of 15 residues.

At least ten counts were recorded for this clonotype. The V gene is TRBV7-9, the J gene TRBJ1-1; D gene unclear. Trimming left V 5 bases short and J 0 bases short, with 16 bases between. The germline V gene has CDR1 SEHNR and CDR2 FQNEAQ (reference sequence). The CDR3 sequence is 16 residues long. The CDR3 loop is CASSPGTWALNTEAFF. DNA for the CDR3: TGTGCCAGCAGCCCCGGTACGTGGGCGCTGAACACTGAAGCTTTCTTT.

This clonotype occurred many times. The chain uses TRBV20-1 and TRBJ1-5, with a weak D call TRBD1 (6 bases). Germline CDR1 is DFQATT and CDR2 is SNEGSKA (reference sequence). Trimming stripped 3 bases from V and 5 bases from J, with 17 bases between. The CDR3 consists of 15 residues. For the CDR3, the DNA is TGCAGTGCTAGGCCCCACCCAAGGGGGGATCAGCCCCAGCATTTT. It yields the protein CSARPHPRGDQPQHF.

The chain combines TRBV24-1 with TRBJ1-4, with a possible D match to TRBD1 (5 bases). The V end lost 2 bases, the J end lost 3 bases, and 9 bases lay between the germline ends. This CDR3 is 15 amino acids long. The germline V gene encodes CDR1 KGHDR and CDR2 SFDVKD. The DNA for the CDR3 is TGTGCCACCAGTGATTCCAGGGAAGCTAATGAAAAACTGTTTTTT. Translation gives CATSDSREANEKLFF.

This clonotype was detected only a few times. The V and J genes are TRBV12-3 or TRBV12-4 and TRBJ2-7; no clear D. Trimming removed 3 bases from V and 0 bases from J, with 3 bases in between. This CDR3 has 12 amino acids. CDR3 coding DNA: TGTGCCAGCAGTTTCGTCTCCTACGAGCAGTACTTC. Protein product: CASSFVSYEQYF.

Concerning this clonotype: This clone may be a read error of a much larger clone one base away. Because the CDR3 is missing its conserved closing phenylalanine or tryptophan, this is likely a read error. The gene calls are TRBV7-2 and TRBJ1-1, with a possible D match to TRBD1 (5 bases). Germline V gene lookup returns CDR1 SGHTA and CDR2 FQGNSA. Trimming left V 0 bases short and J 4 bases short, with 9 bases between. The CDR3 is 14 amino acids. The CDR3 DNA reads TGTGCCAGCAGCTTAGCCTTTAGGGGCACTGAAGCTTTCTCT. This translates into CASSLAFRGTEAFS.

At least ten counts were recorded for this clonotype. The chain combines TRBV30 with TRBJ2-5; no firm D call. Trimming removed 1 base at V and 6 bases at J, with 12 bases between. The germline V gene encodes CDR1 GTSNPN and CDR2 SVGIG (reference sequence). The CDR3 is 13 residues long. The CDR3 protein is CAWSEMVSKTQYF. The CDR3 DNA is TGTGCCTGGAGTGAGATGGTTTCGAAGACCCAGTACTTC.

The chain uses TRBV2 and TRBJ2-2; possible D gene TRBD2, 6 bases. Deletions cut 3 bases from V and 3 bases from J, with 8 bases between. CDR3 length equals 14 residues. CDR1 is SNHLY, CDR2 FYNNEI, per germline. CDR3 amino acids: CASSDSGHTGELFF. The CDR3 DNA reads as TGTGCCAGCAGTGATAGCGGCCACACCGGGGAGCTGTTTTTT.

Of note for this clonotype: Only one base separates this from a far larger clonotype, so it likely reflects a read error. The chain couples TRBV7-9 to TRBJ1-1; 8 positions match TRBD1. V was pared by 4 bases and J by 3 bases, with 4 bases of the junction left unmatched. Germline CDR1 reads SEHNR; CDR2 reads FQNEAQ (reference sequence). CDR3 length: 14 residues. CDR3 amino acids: CASSSGQGYTEAFF. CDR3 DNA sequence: TGTGCCAGCAGCTCAGGACAGGGTTACACTGAAGCTTTCTTT.

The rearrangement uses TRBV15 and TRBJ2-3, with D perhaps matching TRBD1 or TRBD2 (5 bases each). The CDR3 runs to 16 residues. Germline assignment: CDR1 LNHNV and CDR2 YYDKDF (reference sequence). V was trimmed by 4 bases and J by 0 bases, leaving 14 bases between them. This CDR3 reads CATSTTGRPSTDTQYF. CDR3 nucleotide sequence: TGTGCCACCAGCACTACGGGACGCCCCAGCACAGATACGCAGTATTTT.

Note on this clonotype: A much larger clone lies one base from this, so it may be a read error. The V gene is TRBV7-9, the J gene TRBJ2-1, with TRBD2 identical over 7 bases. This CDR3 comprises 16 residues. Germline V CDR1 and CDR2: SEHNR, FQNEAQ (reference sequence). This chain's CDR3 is CASGMLAGEDGNEQLF. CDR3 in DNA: TGTGCCAGCGGAATGCTGGCGGGAGAAGATGGCAATGAGCAGCTCTTC. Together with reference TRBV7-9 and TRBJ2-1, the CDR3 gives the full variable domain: DTGVSQNPRHKITKRGQNVTFRCDPISEHNRLYWYRQTLGQGPEFLTYFQNEAQLEKSRLLSDRFSAERPKGSFSTLEIQRTEQGDSAMYLCASGMLAGEDGNEQLFGPGTRLTVL.

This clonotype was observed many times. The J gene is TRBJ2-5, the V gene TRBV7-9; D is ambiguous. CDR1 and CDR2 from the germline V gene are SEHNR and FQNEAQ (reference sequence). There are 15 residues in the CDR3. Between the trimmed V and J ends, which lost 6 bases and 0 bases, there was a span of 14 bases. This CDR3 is CASSGIWGYQETQYF. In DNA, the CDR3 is TGTGCCAGCAGTGGTATTTGGGGTTACCAAGAGACCCAGTACTTC.

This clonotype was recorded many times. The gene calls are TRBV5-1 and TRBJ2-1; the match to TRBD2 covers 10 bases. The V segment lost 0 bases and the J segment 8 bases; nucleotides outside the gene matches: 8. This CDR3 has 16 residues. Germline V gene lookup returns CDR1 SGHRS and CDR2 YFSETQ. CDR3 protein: CASSLGLGLAGDEQFF. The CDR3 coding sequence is TGCGCCAGCAGCTTGGGATTAGGGCTAGCGGGAGATGAGCAGTTCTTC.

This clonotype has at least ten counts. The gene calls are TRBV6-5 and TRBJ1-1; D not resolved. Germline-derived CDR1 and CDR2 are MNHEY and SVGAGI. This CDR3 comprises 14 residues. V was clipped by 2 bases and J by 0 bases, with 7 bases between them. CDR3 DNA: TGTGCCAGCAGTTACGGGCGGATGAACACTGAAGCTTTCTTT. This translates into CASSYGRMNTEAFF.

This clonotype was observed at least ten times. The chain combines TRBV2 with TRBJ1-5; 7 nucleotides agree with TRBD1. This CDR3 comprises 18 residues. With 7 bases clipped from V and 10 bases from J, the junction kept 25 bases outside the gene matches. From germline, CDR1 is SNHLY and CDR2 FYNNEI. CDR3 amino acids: CASTGPPHGQAEVNPQHF. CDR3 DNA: TGTGCCAGCACAGGCCCCCCGCATGGACAGGCCGAGGTGAATCCCCAGCATTTT.

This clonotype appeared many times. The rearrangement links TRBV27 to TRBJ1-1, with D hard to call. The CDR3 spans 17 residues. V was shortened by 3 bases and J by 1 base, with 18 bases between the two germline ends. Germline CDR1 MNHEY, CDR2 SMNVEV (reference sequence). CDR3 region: CASSLTSRGLPNTEAFF. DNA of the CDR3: TGTGCCAGCAGTTTGACCAGTCGAGGATTACCGAACACTGAAGCTTTCTTT.